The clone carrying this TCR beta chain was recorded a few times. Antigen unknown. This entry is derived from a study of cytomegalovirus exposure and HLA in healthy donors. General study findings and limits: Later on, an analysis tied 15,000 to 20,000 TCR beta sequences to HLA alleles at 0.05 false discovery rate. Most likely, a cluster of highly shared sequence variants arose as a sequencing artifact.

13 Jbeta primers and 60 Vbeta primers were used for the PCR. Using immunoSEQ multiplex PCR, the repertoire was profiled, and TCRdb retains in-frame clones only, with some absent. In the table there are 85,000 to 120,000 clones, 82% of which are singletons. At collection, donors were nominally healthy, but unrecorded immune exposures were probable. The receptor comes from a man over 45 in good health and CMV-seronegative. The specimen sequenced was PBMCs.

The CDR3 loop is CASSGPSGTALDTQYF. CDR3 in DNA: TGCGCCAGCAGCGGTCCTTCCGGGACAGCTTTAGATACGCAGTATTTT. V and J are TRBV4-1 and TRBJ2-3; the match to TRBD1 covers 7 bases. CDR1 is MGHRA, CDR2 YSYEKL, per germline. This CDR3 is built from 16 residues. Germline trimming cut 5 bases from V and 5 bases from J; bases unmatched to any gene: 13.